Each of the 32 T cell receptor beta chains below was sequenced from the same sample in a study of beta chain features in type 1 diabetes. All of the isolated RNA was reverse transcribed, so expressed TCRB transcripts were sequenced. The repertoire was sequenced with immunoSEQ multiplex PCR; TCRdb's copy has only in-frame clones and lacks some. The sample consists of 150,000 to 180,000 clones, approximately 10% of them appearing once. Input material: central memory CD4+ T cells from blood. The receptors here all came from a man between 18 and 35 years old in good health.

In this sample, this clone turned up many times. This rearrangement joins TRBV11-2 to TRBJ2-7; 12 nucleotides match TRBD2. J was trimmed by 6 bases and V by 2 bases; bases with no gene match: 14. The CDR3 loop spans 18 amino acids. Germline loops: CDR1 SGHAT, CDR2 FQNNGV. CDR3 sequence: CASSLSSSGRAGFREQYF. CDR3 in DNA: TGTGCCAGCAGCTTAAGCTCTAGCGGGAGGGCCGGGTTCCGCGAGCAGTACTTC.

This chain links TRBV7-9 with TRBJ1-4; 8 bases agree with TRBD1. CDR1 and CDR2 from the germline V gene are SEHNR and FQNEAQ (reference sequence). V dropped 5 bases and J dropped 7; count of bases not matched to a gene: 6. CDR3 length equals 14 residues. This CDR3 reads CASSQTGVPEKLFF. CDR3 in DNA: TGTGCCAGCAGCCAGACAGGGGTTCCTGAAAAACTGTTTTTT.

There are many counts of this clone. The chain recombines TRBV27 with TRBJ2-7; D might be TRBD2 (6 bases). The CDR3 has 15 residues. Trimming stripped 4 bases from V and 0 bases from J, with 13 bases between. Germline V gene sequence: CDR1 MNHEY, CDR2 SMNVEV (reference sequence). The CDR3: CASSSEGRGSYEQYF. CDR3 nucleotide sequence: TGTGCCAGCAGTTCCGAAGGGCGGGGCTCCTACGAGCAGTACTTC.

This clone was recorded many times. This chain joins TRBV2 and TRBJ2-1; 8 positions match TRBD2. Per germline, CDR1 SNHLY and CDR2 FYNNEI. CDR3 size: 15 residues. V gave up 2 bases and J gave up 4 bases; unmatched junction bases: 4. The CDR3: CASSEWTSRYNEQFF. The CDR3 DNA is TGTGCCAGCAGTGAATGGACTAGCCGGTACAATGAGCAGTTCTTC. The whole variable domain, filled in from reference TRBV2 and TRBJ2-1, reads EPEVTQTPSHQVTQMGQEVILRCVPISNHLYFYWYRQILGQKVEFLVSFYNNEISEKSEIFDDQFSVERPDGSNFTLKIRSTKLEDSAMYFCASSEWTSRYNEQFFGPGTRLTVL.

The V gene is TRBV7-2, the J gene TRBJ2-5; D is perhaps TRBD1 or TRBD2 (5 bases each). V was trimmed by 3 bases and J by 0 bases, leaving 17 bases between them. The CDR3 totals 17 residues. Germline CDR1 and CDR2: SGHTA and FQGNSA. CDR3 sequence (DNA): TGTGCCAGCAGCTTGACAGTCGGGGTGGGGTACCAAGAGACCCAGTACTTC. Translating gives CASSLTVGVGYQETQYF.

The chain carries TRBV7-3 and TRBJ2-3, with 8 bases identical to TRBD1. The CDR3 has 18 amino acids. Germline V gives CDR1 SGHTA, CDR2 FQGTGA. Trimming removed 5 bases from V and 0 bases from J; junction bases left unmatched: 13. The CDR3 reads CASSLTVRQGTSTDTQYF. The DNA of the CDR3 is TGTGCCAGCAGCCTTACCGTAAGACAGGGGACTAGCACAGATACGCAGTATTTT.

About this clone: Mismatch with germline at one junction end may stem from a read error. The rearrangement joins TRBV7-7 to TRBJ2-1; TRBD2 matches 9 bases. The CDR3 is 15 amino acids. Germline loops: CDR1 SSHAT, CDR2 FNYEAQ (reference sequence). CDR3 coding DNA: TGTGCTAGCAGCATTAGCGGGGGACCCTACAATGAGCAGTTCTTC. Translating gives CASSISGGPYNEQFF.

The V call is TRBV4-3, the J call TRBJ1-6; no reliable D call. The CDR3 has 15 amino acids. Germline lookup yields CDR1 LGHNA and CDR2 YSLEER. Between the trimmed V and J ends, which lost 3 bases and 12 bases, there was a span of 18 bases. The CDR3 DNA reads TGCGCCAGCAGCCAGGATGGGAAGATCCTTGAACCCCTCCACTTT. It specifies CASSQDGKILEPLHF.

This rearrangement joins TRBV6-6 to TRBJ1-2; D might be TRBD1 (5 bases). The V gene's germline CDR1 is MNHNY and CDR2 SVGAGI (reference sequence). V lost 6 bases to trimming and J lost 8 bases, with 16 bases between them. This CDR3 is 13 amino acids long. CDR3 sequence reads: CASSRSGHRGYTF. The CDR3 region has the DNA TGTGCCAGCAGCCGCTCCGGACATCGGGGCTACACCTTC.

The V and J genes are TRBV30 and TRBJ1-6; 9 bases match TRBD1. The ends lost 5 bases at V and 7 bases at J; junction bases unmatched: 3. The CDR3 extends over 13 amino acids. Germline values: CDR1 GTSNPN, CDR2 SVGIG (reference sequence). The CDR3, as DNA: TGTGCCTGGGAGACAGGGGGAAATTCACCCCTCCACTTT. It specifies CAWETGGNSPLHF.

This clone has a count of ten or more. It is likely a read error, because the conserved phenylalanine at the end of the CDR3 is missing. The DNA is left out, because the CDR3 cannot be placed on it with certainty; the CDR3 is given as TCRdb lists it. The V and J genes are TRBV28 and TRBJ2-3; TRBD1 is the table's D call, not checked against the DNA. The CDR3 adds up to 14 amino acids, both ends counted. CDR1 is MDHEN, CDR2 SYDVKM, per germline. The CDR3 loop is CASSSNQPRQGGLV.

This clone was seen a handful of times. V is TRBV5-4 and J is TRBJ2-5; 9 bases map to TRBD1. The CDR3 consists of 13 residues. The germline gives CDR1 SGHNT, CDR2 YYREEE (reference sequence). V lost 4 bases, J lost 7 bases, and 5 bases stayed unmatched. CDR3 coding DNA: TGTGCCAGCAGCGGGACAGGGAGGGGGACCCAGTACTTC. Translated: CASSGTGRGTQYF.

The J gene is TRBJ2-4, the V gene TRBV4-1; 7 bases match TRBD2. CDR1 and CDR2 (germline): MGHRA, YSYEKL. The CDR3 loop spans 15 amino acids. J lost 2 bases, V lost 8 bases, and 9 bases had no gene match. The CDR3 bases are TGCGCCAGCGGGCCTAGCGGACTGTCCAAAAACATTCAGTACTTC. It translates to CASGPSGLSKNIQYF.

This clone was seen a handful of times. The CDR3 DNA sequence: TGTGCCAGCAGCCGGGAAGATACGCAGTATTTT. It yields the protein CASSREDTQYF. This chain uses TRBV2 with TRBJ2-3, with D maybe TRBD2 (5 bases). The germline CDR1 and CDR2 sequences are SNHLY and FYNNEI. This CDR3 comprises 11 residues. Trimming took off 6 bases at V and 5 bases at J, with 6 bases between the two ends.

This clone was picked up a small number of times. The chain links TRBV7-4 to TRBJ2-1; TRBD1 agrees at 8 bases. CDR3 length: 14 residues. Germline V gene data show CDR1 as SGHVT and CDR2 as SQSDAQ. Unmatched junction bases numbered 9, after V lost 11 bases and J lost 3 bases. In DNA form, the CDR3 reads TGTGCCTCTTCTGGACAGGGTATCTACAATGAGCAGTTCTTC. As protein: CASSGQGIYNEQFF. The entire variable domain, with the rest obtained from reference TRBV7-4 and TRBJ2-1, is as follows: GAGVSQSPRYKVAKRGRDVALRCDSISGHVTLYWYRQTLGQGSEVLTYSQSDAQRDKSGRPSGRFSAERPERSVSTLKIQRTEQGDSAVYLCASSGQGIYNEQFFGPGTRLTVL.

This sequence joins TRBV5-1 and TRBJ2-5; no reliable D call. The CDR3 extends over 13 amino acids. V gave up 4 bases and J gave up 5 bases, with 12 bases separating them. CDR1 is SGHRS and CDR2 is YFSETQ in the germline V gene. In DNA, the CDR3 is TGCGCCAGCAGCATACGTGAAACGGAGACCCAGTACTTC. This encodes CASSIRETETQYF.

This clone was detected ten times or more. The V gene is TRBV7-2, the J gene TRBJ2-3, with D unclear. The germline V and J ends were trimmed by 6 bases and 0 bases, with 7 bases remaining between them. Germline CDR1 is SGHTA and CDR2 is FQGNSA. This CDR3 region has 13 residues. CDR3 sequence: CASSPPSTDTQYF. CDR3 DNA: TGTGCCAGCAGTCCACCTAGCACAGATACGCAGTATTTT.

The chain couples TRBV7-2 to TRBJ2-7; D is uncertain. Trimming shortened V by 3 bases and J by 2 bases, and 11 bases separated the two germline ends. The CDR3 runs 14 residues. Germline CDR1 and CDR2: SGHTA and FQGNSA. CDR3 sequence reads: CASSFTPFAYEQYF. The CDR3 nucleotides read TGTGCCAGCAGCTTTACACCTTTCGCCTACGAGCAGTACTTC.

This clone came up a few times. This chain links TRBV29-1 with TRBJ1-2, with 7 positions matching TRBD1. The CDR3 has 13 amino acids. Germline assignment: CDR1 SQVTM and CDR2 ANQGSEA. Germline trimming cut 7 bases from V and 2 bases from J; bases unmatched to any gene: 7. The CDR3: CSAEDRANYGYTF. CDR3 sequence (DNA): TGCAGCGCCGAAGACAGGGCAAACTATGGCTACACCTTC.

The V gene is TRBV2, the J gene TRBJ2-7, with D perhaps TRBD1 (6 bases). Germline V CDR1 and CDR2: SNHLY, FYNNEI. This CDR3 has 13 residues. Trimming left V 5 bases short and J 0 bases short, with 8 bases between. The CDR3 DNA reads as TGTGCCAGCAGTTCGGACAGCTCCTACGAGCAGTACTTC. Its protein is CASSSDSSYEQYF.

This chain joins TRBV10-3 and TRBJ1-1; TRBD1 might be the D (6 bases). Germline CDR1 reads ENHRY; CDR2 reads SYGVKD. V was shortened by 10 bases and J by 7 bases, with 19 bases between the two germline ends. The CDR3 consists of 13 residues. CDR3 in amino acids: CATTGLIKGEAFF. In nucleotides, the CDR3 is TGTGCCACCACAGGGTTAATAAAGGGTGAAGCTTTCTTT.

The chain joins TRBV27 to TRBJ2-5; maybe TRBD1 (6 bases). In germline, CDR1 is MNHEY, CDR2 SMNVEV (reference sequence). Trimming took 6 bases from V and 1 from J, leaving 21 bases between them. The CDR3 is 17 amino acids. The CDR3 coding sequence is TGTGCCAGCAGCATCCGTATTATCGGACAGTTCCAAGAGACCCAGTACTTC. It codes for CASSIRIIGQFQETQYF.

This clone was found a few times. The CDR3 DNA sequence: TGTGCCAGCAGCTTAGGCCCCACGGACGAGCAGTACTTC. This translates into CASSLGPTDEQYF. The V call is TRBV7-3, the J call TRBJ2-7; D is ambiguous. The CDR3 is made up of 13 amino acids. V was pared by 2 bases and J by 5 bases, with 10 bases between. CDR1 is SGHTA, CDR2 FQGTGA, per germline.

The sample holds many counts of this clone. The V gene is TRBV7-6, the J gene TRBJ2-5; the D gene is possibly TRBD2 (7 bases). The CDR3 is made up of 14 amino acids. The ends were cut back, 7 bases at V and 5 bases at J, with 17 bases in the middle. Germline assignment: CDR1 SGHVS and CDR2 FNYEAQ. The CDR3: CASTDGGAVETQYF. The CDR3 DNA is TGTGCCAGCACGGATGGGGGGGCGGTGGAGACCCAGTACTTC.

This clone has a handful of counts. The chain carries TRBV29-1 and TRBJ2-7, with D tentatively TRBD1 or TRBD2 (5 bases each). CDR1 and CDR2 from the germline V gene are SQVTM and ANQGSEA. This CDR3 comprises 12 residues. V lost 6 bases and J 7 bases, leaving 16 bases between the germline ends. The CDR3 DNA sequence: TGCAGCGTCGGCAAGGGGACGTGGGAGCAGTACTTC. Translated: CSVGKGTWEQYF.

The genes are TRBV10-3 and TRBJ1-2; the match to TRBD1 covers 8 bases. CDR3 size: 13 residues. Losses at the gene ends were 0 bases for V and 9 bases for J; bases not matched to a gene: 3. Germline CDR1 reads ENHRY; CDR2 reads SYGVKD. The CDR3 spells CAISESGQDSYTF. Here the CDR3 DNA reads TGTGCCATCAGTGAGTCGGGACAGGATAGCTACACCTTC.

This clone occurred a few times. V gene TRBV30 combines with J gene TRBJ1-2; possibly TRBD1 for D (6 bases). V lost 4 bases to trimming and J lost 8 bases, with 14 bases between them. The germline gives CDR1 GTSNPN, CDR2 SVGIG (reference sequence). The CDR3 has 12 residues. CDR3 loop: CAWKQGAVGYTF. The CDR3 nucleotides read TGTGCCTGGAAACAGGGTGCGGTCGGCTACACCTTC.

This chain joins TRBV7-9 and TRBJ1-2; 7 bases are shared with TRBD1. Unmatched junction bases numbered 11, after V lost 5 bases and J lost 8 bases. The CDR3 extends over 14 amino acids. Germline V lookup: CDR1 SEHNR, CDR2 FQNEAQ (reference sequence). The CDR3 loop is CASSRIEGAHGYTF. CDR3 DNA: TGTGCCAGCAGCCGCATCGAGGGGGCGCACGGCTACACCTTC. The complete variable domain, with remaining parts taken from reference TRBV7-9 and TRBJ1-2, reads DTGVSQNPRHKITKRGQNVTFRCDPISEHNRLYWYRQTLGQGPEFLTYFQNEAQLEKSRLLSDRFSAERPKGSFSTLEIQRTEQGDSAMYLCASSRIEGAHGYTFGSGTRLTVV.

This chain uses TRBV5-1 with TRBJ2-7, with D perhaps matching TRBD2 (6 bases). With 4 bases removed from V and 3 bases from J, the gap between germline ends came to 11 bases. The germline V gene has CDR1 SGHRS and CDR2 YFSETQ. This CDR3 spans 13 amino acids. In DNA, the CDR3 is TGCGCCAGCAGCGGGACTCCCGGCTACGAGCAGTACTTC. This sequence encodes CASSGTPGYEQYF. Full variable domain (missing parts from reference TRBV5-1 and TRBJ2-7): KAGVTQTPRYLIKTRGQQVTLSCSPISGHRSVSWYQQTPGQGLQFLFEYFSETQRNKGNFPGRFSGRQFSNSRSEMNVSTLELGDSALYLCASSGTPGYEQYFGPGTRLTVT.

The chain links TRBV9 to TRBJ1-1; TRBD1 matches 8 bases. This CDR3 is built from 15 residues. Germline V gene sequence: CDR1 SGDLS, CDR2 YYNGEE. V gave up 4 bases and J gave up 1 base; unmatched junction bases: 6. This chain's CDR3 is CASSLWDRSNTEAFF. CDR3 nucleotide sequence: TGTGCCAGCAGCCTCTGGGACAGGTCGAACACTGAAGCTTTCTTT.

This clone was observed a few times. This CDR3 is CASSPPRSREQYF. In DNA form, the CDR3 reads TGTGCCAGCAGCCCGCCGCGATCGAGGGAGCAGTACTTC. The V gene is TRBV7-2, the J gene TRBJ2-7; D is unresolved. The germline V and J ends were trimmed by 5 bases and 7 bases, with 15 bases remaining between them. This CDR3 is built from 13 residues. Germline V lookup: CDR1 SGHTA, CDR2 FQGNSA.

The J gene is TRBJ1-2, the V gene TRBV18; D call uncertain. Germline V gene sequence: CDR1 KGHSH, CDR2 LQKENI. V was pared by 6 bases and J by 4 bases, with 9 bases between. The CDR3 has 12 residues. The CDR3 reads CASSLDGYGYTF. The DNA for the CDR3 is TGTGCCAGCTCTCTGGACGGCTATGGCTACACCTTC.